Below, 20 T cell receptor beta chains from the same sample are listed, as sequenced in a study of T cell repertoires in cytomegalovirus infection. TCRdb redid the calling of the reads with MiXCR, one entry per CDR3 protein. The profile shows approximately 500,000 distinct CDR3 sequences, around a third of them singletons. These receptors have no known antigen. The sequencing here drew on cultured PBMCs, taken from culture after CMV antigen stimulation. The receptor source for this set is a human donor in good health (CMV status not recorded). Some clones in this sample may be carry-over from other donors' samples.

V is TRBV19 and J is TRBJ2-1; 9 bases align to TRBD2. Losses at the gene ends were 8 bases for V and 2 bases for J; bases not matched to a gene: 4. The CDR3 runs to 14 residues. The germline V gene encodes CDR1 LNHDA and CDR2 SQIVND (reference sequence). The CDR3, as DNA: TGTGCCAGTCAACTAGCGGGTACCTACAATGAGCAGTTCTTC. Translation gives CASQLAGTYNEQFF.

The chain links TRBV20-1 to TRBJ2-5; TRBD2 aligns across 8 bases. CDR1 and CDR2 from the germline V gene are DFQATT and SNEGSKA (reference sequence). The CDR3 contains 14 residues. After removal of 5 bases from V and 4 bases from J, the junction contained 9 bases not matched to a gene. The CDR3 nucleotides are TGCAGTGCTCCGAGCGGGAGTCGTTTAGAGACCCAGTACTTC. Translation gives CSAPSGSRLETQYF.

Concerning this clonotype itself: A much more abundant neighbour one base away suggests this may be a read error. The genes are TRBV7-2 and TRBJ2-1; D uncertain. Germline CDR1 SGHTA, CDR2 FQGNSA. CDR3 size: 16 residues. This CDR3 reads CAISPQTRRVYNEQFF. DNA of the CDR3: TGTGCCATCAGCCCCCAGACCCGTAGGGTCTACAATGAGCAGTTCTTC. The variable domain in full, with the rest retrieved from reference TRBV7-2 and TRBJ2-1, is GAGVSQSPSNKVTEKGKDVELRCDPISGHTALYWYRQSLGQGLEFLIYFQGNSAPDKSGLPSDRFSAERTGGSVSTLTIQRTQQEDSAVYLCAISPQTRRVYNEQFFGPGTRLTVL.

This clonotype was recorded many times. The chain combines TRBV9 with TRBJ2-7; D unclear. Trimming took 0 bases from V and 0 from J, leaving 7 bases between them. From germline, CDR1 is SGDLS and CDR2 YYNGEE. This CDR3 region has 14 residues. CDR3 amino acids: CASSVGQSSYEQYF. The CDR3 bases are TGTGCCAGCAGCGTAGGGCAGAGCTCCTACGAGCAGTACTTC.

This chain links TRBV19 with TRBJ1-1; a weak D match, TRBD1 (5 bases). V was shortened by 10 bases and J by 2 bases, with 17 bases between the two germline ends. The CDR3 contains 14 residues. Germline V gene lookup returns CDR1 LNHDA and CDR2 SQIVND (reference sequence). CDR3: CAIRGGGLNTEAFF. The DNA of the CDR3 is TGTGCCATCCGGGGGGGAGGGCTCAACACTGAAGCTTTCTTT.

The chain carries TRBV6-2 or TRBV6-3 and TRBJ2-7; D perhaps matches TRBD2 (6 bases). Looked up from germline, CDR1 is MNHEY and CDR2 is SVGEGT. The CDR3 length is 14 residues. Trimming cost V 5 bases and J 3 bases, with 14 bases left between them. DNA of the CDR3: TGTGCCAGCAGTGACCCCGGGACTCGCTACGAGCAGTACGTC. As protein: CASSDPGTRYEQYV.

This clonotype was detected a few times. V is TRBV7-9 and J is TRBJ2-7; no definite D call. Germline V CDR1 and CDR2: SEHNR, FQNEAQ (reference sequence). CDR3 size: 12 residues. The V gene lost 5 bases and the J gene lost 3 bases, with 8 bases spanning the gap. Written as DNA, the CDR3 is TGTGCCAGCAGCCAGAACCACTACGAGCAGTACTTC. It yields the protein CASSQNHYEQYF.

This sequence joins TRBV7-8 and TRBJ2-5; D gene unclear. CDR1 SGHVS and CDR2 FQNEAQ come from the germline V gene. V dropped 7 bases and J dropped 5 bases, with 14 bases sitting between them. The CDR3 contains 13 residues. The DNA for the CDR3 is TGTGCCAGCAAACCGTTACGTGGGGAGACCCAGTACTTC. It yields the protein CASKPLRGETQYF.

This clonotype was counted many times. The chain carries TRBV7-9 and TRBJ2-2; 8 bases map to TRBD1. The J segment lost 6 bases and the V segment lost 5 bases, leaving 8 bases of the junction unmatched. This CDR3 spans 15 amino acids. Germline CDR1 and CDR2: SEHNR and FQNEAQ (reference sequence). In DNA form, the CDR3 reads TGTGCCAGCAGCAAAAGAACAGGGGGTGCCGGGGAGCTGTTTTTT. Protein product: CASSKRTGGAGELFF.

The chain carries TRBV9 and TRBJ2-7; D call uncertain. The CDR3 sequence is 13 residues long. Trimming took off 2 bases at V and 7 bases at J, with 13 bases between the two ends. Germline V CDR1 and CDR2: SGDLS, YYNGEE. CDR3 loop: CASSVFDGGEQYV. CDR3 nucleotide sequence: TGTGCCAGCAGCGTCTTCGACGGTGGGGAGCAGTACGTC.

This clonotype showed up just a few times. J is TRBJ2-7 and V is TRBV10-3, with D uncertain. Germline lookup yields CDR1 ENHRY and CDR2 SYGVKD. The CDR3 is 13 residues long. Trimming removed 10 bases at V and 3 bases at J, with 16 bases between. The CDR3 DNA is TGTGCCAGTTCGTTGAATAGAAACTACGAGCAGTACTTC. Encoded protein: CASSLNRNYEQYF.

The rearrangement links TRBV2 to TRBJ2-2; 7 positions agree with TRBD2. J was trimmed by 6 bases and V by 4 bases; bases with no gene match: 5. This CDR3 contains 14 residues. The germline V gene has CDR1 SNHLY and CDR2 FYNNEI. The chain's CDR3 is CASSGGLQSGELFF. In DNA form, the CDR3 reads TGTGCCAGCAGTGGGGGACTACAATCCGGGGAGCTGTTTTTT.

This clonotype was found many times. The chain joins TRBV4-3 to TRBJ2-3; 11 bases line up with TRBD2. The length of the CDR3 is 18 residues. Germline V gene sequence: CDR1 LGHNA, CDR2 YSLEER. V lost 1 base and J lost 5; bases outside the gene matches: 11. The CDR3 bases are TGCGCCAGCAGCCAAGGTCCGGTAGCGGGAGGGCGGGGAGATACGCAGTATTTT. Translated, it gives CASSQGPVAGGRGDTQYF.

The chain couples TRBV6-6 to TRBJ1-5; D remains unclear. This CDR3 contains 17 residues. In germline, CDR1 is MNHNY, CDR2 SVGAGI (reference sequence). Trimming cost V 2 bases and J 1 base, with 15 bases left between them. CDR3 region: CASSYPPRARSNQPQHF. The DNA for the CDR3 is TGTGCCAGCAGTTACCCTCCTAGAGCGAGGAGCAATCAGCCCCAGCATTTT.

The chain recombines TRBV6-6 with TRBJ1-2, with a possible D match to TRBD1 (5 bases). The CDR3 runs 15 residues. CDR1 and CDR2 from the germline V gene are MNHNY and SVGAGI (reference sequence). Trimming shortened V by 2 bases and J by 6 bases, and 16 bases separated the two germline ends. The CDR3 region has the DNA TGTGCCAGCAGTTACGGCGGGGCCTCAGGGAATGGCTACACCTTC. Translation gives CASSYGGASGNGYTF.

The chain carries TRBV12-3 or TRBV12-4 and TRBJ2-1; a weak D match, TRBD2 (7 bases). V shed 5 bases and J shed 8 bases, with 10 bases lying between them. The length of the CDR3 is 12 residues. CDR3 sequence reads: CASSGGADEQFF. CDR3 sequence (DNA): TGTGCCAGCAGTGGGGGGGCGGATGAGCAGTTCTTC.

The gene calls are TRBV7-8 and TRBJ2-5; D is ambiguous. In germline, CDR1 is SGHVS, CDR2 FQNEAQ. This CDR3 has 13 amino acids. V lost 3 bases, J lost 1 base, and 6 bases lay in between. CDR3 sequence reads: CASSFIGQETQYF. The DNA of the CDR3 is TGTGCCAGCAGCTTTATCGGCCAAGAGACCCAGTACTTC.

The J gene is TRBJ2-1, the V gene TRBV7-9; D is unclear. This CDR3 has 14 residues. Germline loops: CDR1 SEHNR, CDR2 FQNEAQ (reference sequence). V was cut by 3 bases and J by 8 bases, with 14 bases left in between. CDR3 nucleotide sequence: TGTGCCAGCAGCTTGGGATCACCTCAAGATGAGCAGTTCTTC. Encoded protein: CASSLGSPQDEQFF.

This clonotype was recorded a few times. This chain connects TRBV20-1 to TRBJ1-1, with D perhaps TRBD1 (5 bases). V was shortened by 3 bases and J by 0 bases, with 8 bases between the two germline ends. The germline CDR1 and CDR2 sequences are DFQATT and SNEGSKA (reference sequence). There are 13 residues in the CDR3. DNA for the CDR3: TGCAGTGCTAGGACGGACATGAACACTGAAGCTTTCTTT. Protein: CSARTDMNTEAFF.

This clonotype was observed a handful of times. The gene calls are TRBV20-1 and TRBJ1-2, with 8 bases matching TRBD1. Germline CDR1 reads DFQATT; CDR2 reads SNEGSKA (reference sequence). The V segment lost 6 bases and the J segment 0 bases; nucleotides outside the gene matches: 3. The CDR3 covers 13 residues. CDR3 region: CSAGQVANYGYTF. For the CDR3, the DNA is TGCAGTGCGGGACAGGTAGCTAACTATGGCTACACCTTC.